This T cell receptor beta chain was retrieved from a study of T cell responses to AZD1222 COVID-19 vaccine (dated by TCRdb to 2020 to 2022). Context from the whole study: Because spike-specific TCR depth and breadth did not differ between the two schedules, AZD1222 recipients who got a second dose at roughly 4 weeks were pooled with those who got a second dose at roughly 12 weeks. A total of 230 to 250 trial participants underwent TCR sequencing, of whom about 210 had received two doses of AZD1222 and about 26 had received two doses of the MenACWY control vaccine. Trial participants were enrolled into age subgroups of 18-55, 56-69 and 70-plus years, which contained around 150, 28 and 57 TCR-sequenced participants, respectively. Paper-wide results and their limitations: Participants were mostly white British and included more females than males, and it was suggested by the authors that clonal diversity may have been underestimated. Nearly half of unique spike-specific TCRs reportedly recognized epitopes outside regions mutated in the B.1.351 and B.1.1.7 variants. Conclusions about previously exposed vaccinees are limited, since just 5 or 6 AZD1222 recipients were seropositive for SARS-CoV-2 at baseline. CD4 TCRs associated with the vaccine covered the entire spike protein, and the dominant responses were in regions 160-218 and 743-854. A significant rise in spike-specific TCR breadth and depth was observed after two AZD1222 doses relative to day 0 and relative to MenACWY recipients. Because no day 14 peak-response samples were available, repertoires were characterized only after the peak T cell response. The 56-69-year group was small, and its depth increase did not reach significance, likely because of low power.

Regarding this clone: Its antigen target is currently unknown. Within one base of it there is no much larger clone, and no base qualities were kept.

The CDR3 regions of human TCRbeta chains were analyzed by immunosequencing. The original methods were these. TCRs in the repertoires were compared against a reference library of SARS-CoV-2-specific TCRs that had been generated with the MIRA antigen-specificity platform. Breadth was defined as the fraction of unique TCRs that were SARS-CoV-2-associated. Depth was defined as the fraction of total T cells that were SARS-CoV-2-associated. Using the MIRA data, each spike-specific TCR was assigned both to the spike region to which the TCR was reactive and to a CD4 or CD8 class. Log10-transformed breadth and depth values were compared by one-way ANOVA with Sidak's multiple comparisons tests. Not all clones reach the TCRdb copy of this immuneACCESS table, which keeps in-frame sequences only. Checked studies attribute under half of the gap to unresolved V genes and leave the rest unexplained. That table gives V, J and clone size, and the DNA gave D and trimming. The sample yields about 100,000 clones; approximately 86% were counted once. The ten largest account for roughly 1.4% of the sample.

From the cysteine through the phenylalanine, the CDR3 covers 13 amino acids. Kept here is only the CDR3 DNA, which spans 39 bases and is read in frame from base 1. The CDR1 and CDR2 encoded by the germline V gene are SNHLY and FYNNEI. The V end gives up 8 bases and the J end 4 bases, leaving 4 bases in the junction not matched to a gene. This sample's time point label indicates: baseline before first vaccination. Vaccinee samples came from UK trials COV001 and COV002, including a single-blind randomized controlled phase 2/3 trial of AZD1222 (ChAdOx1 nCoV-19) in healthy adults. For TCRbeta chain sequencing, PBMC samples from trial participants were taken at day 0 and at day 28 after the second dose.

The TCR was taken from an adult in good health. The rearrangement combines TRBV2 with TRBJ1-1; 10 junctional bases match TRBD1. The sequencing used peripheral blood, collected on day 0 of AZD1222 vaccination. CDR3 region: CASLGQGLTEAFF. The DNA reads as follows: TGTGCCAGCCTGGGACAGGGGCTCACTGAAGCTTTCTTT.